These 27 T cell receptor beta chains were sequenced from one sample in a study of T cells expressing NK-cell markers. TCRdb re-called the 5' RACE reads and gives one entry per CDR3 protein, without DNA. The data include about 400,000 distinct CDR3 sequences; the top ten clones carry 9.5% to 12%. Material for sequencing was blood T cells: a sorted CD56 or NKG2C T cell subset, CD4+ or CD8+ T cells, or bulk PBMC T cells (not recorded which). The receptors originated from a woman aged 45-65 years in good health.

The chain joins TRBV20-1 to TRBJ2-1; the TCRdb D gene call, TRBD2, has no DNA to confirm it. Per the germline V gene, CDR1 is DFQATT and CDR2 is SNEGSKA (reference sequence). The CDR3 loop spans 16 amino acids. The CDR3 spells CSAKYPGTSLYNEQFF.

The chain carries TRBV7-9 and TRBJ2-1; TCRdb indicates TRBD2, and absent DNA this call remains unverified. The CDR3 contains 17 residues. CDR1 and CDR2 from the germline V gene are SEHNR and FQNEAQ (reference sequence). CDR3 sequence: CASSEGFRASGNHEQFF.

The rearrangement joins TRBV28 to TRBJ2-7; TCRdb calls TRBD1, which cannot be checked without DNA. CDR3 length: 13 residues. From germline, CDR1 is MDHEN and CDR2 SYDVKM. The CDR3 spells CASSLPPSYEQYF.

This chain uses TRBV24-1 with TRBJ2-5; the TCRdb D gene call, TRBD1, has no DNA to confirm it. Germline values: CDR1 KGHDR, CDR2 SFDVKD. The CDR3 contains 16 residues. The CDR3 loop is CATSSYGTAKSETQYF.

This rearrangement joins TRBV6-4 to TRBJ1-2; TCRdb gives TRBD1 as the D gene, but with no DNA this cannot be confirmed. Germline V gene sequence: CDR1 MRHNA, CDR2 SNTAGT. This CDR3 has 15 residues. The CDR3: CASSALGTGRGGYTF.

The chain employs TRBV5-1 and TRBJ2-5; the TRBD1 assignment by TCRdb is unverifiable without DNA. The CDR3 consists of 16 residues. CDR1 and CDR2 from the germline V gene are SGHRS and YFSETQ. This CDR3 reads CASSFTGGAMVETQYF. Variable domain in full (rest from reference TRBV5-1 and TRBJ2-5): KAGVTQTPRYLIKTRGQQVTLSCSPISGHRSVSWYQQTPGQGLQFLFEYFSETQRNKGNFPGRFSGRQFSNSRSEMNVSTLELGDSALYLCASSFTGGAMVETQYFGPGTRLLVL.

The V call is TRBV6-5, the J call TRBJ2-7; TCRdb designates TRBD1, a call that cannot be tested without DNA. The germline CDR1 and CDR2 sequences are MNHEY and SVGAGI. The CDR3 extends over 15 amino acids. This chain's CDR3 is CASSYHRRGLSEQYF.

The chain joins TRBV7-8 to TRBJ1-1; TCRdb lists TRBD1, though no DNA is available to test this call. The CDR3 is made up of 15 amino acids. Germline CDR1 is SGHVS and CDR2 is FQNEAQ. This chain's CDR3 is CASSLVGHLNTEAFF.

V is TRBV4-2 and J is TRBJ1-1; TCRdb's D call of TRBD1 is untestable without DNA. CDR1 and CDR2 (germline): LGHNA, YNFKEQ. The CDR3 spans 16 residues. The CDR3 spells CASSPLAADGGTEAFF.

The V and J genes are TRBV10-3 and TRBJ2-7. The CDR3 is 14 residues long. Germline V lookup: CDR1 ENHRY, CDR2 SYGVKD. The CDR3 reads CAISEERRSYEQYF.

This chain links TRBV3-1 with TRBJ2-2; no DNA is available, so the TRBD1 call from TCRdb remains unchecked. The CDR3 sequence is 14 residues long. The V gene's germline CDR1 is LGHDT and CDR2 YNNKEL (reference sequence). The CDR3 sequence: CASNREGRTGELFF.

The genes are TRBV3-1 and TRBJ2-7; the TCRdb call, TRBD2, lacks DNA for checking. Germline-derived CDR1 and CDR2 are LGHDT and YNNKEL (reference sequence). The CDR3 is 17 residues long. The CDR3 loop is CASSPPLTSGSQHEQYF.

This sequence joins TRBV2 and TRBJ2-1; TCRdb picks TRBD1, but there is no DNA to check that call. Germline V lookup: CDR1 SNHLY, CDR2 FYNNEI. The CDR3 loop spans 16 amino acids. The CDR3 here is CASSETPGIGGYEQFF.

This chain links TRBV7-9 with TRBJ2-2; TCRdb lists TRBD1, though no DNA is available to test this call. The CDR3 runs to 13 residues. CDR1 is SEHNR, CDR2 FQNEAQ, per germline (reference sequence). CDR3 loop: CASSPWSTGELFF.

The chain is built from TRBV5-1 and TRBJ1-3. The germline CDR1 and CDR2 sequences are SGHRS and YFSETQ. The CDR3 sequence is 15 residues long. Here the CDR3 reads CASSDDGNSGNTIYF.

The chain is built from TRBV12-3 or TRBV12-4 and TRBJ2-6; TCRdb names TRBD1, which stays unverified in the absence of DNA. CDR3 length: 15 residues. The CDR3 is CASRLGGTGANVLTF.

The J gene is TRBJ1-1, the V gene TRBV2. This CDR3 is built from 14 residues. CDR1 and CDR2 from the germline V gene are SNHLY and FYNNEI. The CDR3 reads CASSARSGGTEAFF.

The gene calls are TRBV5-1 and TRBJ2-1; the D call from TCRdb, TRBD2, cannot be confirmed without DNA. Germline V gene lookup returns CDR1 SGHRS and CDR2 YFSETQ. The CDR3 length is 15 residues. The CDR3 reads CASSLVAGAGNEQFF.

V is TRBV2 and J is TRBJ2-7. The CDR3 consists of 11 residues. In germline, CDR1 is SNHLY, CDR2 FYNNEI. CDR3 protein: CASSDMDEQYF.

CDR3 loop: CSATPTGGKVGYTF. The chain couples TRBV20-1 to TRBJ1-2; TCRdb reports TRBD1, a call that lacks DNA to check it against. Germline CDR1 and CDR2: DFQATT and SNEGSKA (reference sequence). The CDR3 totals 14 residues.

V usage is TRBV12-3 or TRBV12-4 and J usage is TRBJ2-1; TCRdb's D call, TRBD2, is unchecked because there is no DNA. This CDR3 is 15 amino acids long. CDR3 protein: CASSPAGTYYNEQFF.

The genes are TRBV11-3 and TRBJ2-5. Germline loops: CDR1 SGHNT, CDR2 YENEEA. The CDR3 is 13 residues long. The CDR3 sequence: CASSSPHGETQYF.

The rearrangement uses TRBV5-1 and TRBJ2-7; TCRdb picks TRBD2, but there is no DNA to check that call. The V gene's germline CDR1 is SGHRS and CDR2 YFSETQ. CDR3 length equals 16 residues. The CDR3 sequence is CASSSSWGTSSHEQYF.

The V gene is TRBV2, the J gene TRBJ2-2. The CDR3 covers 14 residues. Germline V gene data show CDR1 as SNHLY and CDR2 as FYNNEI. The CDR3 reads CASSEALSTGELFF.

The chain couples TRBV12-3 or TRBV12-4 to TRBJ2-1; with no DNA, the TCRdb D assignment of TRBD1 cannot be verified. CDR3 length equals 17 residues. CDR3 region: CASSLILAGTRGDEQFF.

The chain is built from TRBV20-1 and TRBJ2-1; as DNA is missing, the TRBD2 call by TCRdb cannot be tested. Looked up from germline, CDR1 is DFQATT and CDR2 is SNEGSKA (reference sequence). This CDR3 has 15 amino acids. The CDR3 region is CSARPVSGDYNEQFF.

The chain uses TRBV25-1 and TRBJ1-1; TCRdb's D gene call, TRBD1, goes unchecked for lack of DNA. The CDR3 is 14 residues long. Germline V gives CDR1 MGHDK, CDR2 SYGVNS. CDR3 loop: CASTGQGMNTEAFF.